This T cell receptor beta chain is drawn from a study of beta chain features in type 1 diabetes. Study context: The patients were much like the healthy donors in age, gender and cell yields.

The study, taken as a whole, reports: All four CD4+ subsets of Type 1 diabetes patients contained TCRB CDR3s that were moderately but significantly shorter. Shorter templates may be favored by PCR, equally so in patients and controls.

One heparinised blood draw, averaging about 100 mL, came from each donor. On this clone itself: Its antigen is as yet unknown.

V was clipped by 0 bases and J by 4 bases, with 7 bases between them. Germline CDR1 and CDR2: SGDLS and YYNGEE. CDR3 size: 14 residues. Expressed TCRB transcripts were sequenced, since all the RNA that had been isolated was reverse transcribed. Profiling relied on immunoSEQ multiplex PCR, and the TCRdb table lists in-frame clones only, not all of them. The repertoire holds 390,000 or so clones, with 14% as singletons. Source material: naive CD4+ T cells from blood. The receptor was isolated from a man younger than 40 in good health. The chain has TRBV9 and TRBJ2-2; unclear D gene. CDR3 protein: CASSVELGTGELFF. Written as DNA, the CDR3 is TGTGCCAGCAGCGTAGAATTAGGCACCGGGGAGCTGTTTTTT.